The rows below give T cell receptor beta chains drawn from one sample of a study of cytomegalovirus exposure and HLA in healthy donors. This table comes from immunoSEQ multiplex PCR, and its TCRdb copy is limited to in-frame clones, with some not included. The sample yields 100,000 or so clones, about 75% seen once. Sequenced sample: PBMCs. These receptors were collected from a man aged 50 to 60 in good health and CMV-seronegative. Each CDR3 is given with its conserved first and last residue. D genes are given only for firm matches. The size field is filled for only some rows; it gives once, few, many or a size class.

few	TRBJ2-1	TRBD1	TRBV19	CASSIPGTEDEQFF	TGTGCCAGTAGTATTCCCGGGACAGAGGATGAGCAGTTCTTC
-	TRBJ1-5	-	TRBV6-1	CASTDSNQPQHF	TGTGCCAGCACAGATAGCAATCAGCCCCAGCATTTT
-	TRBJ2-1	TRBD2	TRBV28	CASSQLAGGNEQFF	TGTGCCAGCAGTCAACTAGCGGGAGGCAATGAGCAGTTCTTC
-	TRBJ1-2	-	TRBV9	CASSETPDSLSYGYTF	TGTGCCAGCAGCGAAACCCCGGACAGTTTATCCTATGGCTACACCTTC
once	TRBJ2-2	TRBD1	TRBV28	CASSFGDRNTGELFF	TGTGCCAGCAGTTTTGGGGACAGGAACACCGGGGAGCTGTTTTTT
-	TRBJ2-5	TRBD2	TRBV5-1	CASSWGEGQETQYF	TGCGCCAGCAGCTGGGGGGAGGGTCAAGAGACCCAGTACTTC
few	TRBJ2-7	TRBD2	TRBV4-3	CASSQGASGPPGSYEQYF	TGCGCCAGCAGCCAAGGTGCTAGCGGCCCCCCCGGGTCCTACGAGCAGTACTTC
once	TRBJ2-5	-	TRBV9	CASSSPSGEGTQYF	TGTGCCAGCAGCTCCCCCTCGGGGGAAGGGACCCAGTACTTC
few	TRBJ1-2	-	TRBV10-3	CAISEDTNYGYTF	TGTGCCATCAGTGAGGACACGAACTATGGCTACACCTTC
few	TRBJ1-5	TRBD1	TRBV6-1	CASRQGIGEPQHF	TGTGCCAGCAGACAGGGGATCGGTGAGCCCCAGCATTTT
few	TRBJ1-2	-	TRBV28	CASTPPGSLTMAYTF	TGTGCCAGCACCCCCCCCGGGTCGCTAACTATGGCTTACACCTTC
-	TRBJ1-6	TRBD1	TRBV7-9	CASSLLRDRADNSPLHF	TGTGCCAGCAGCTTACTCCGGGACAGGGCCGATAATTCACCCCTCCACTTT
-	TRBJ1-5	TRBD1	TRBV29-1	CSVGGGGNQPQHF	TGCAGCGTTGGAGGGGGCGGCAATCAGCCCCAGCATTTT
-	TRBJ2-1	-	TRBV27	CASSLSEIYNEQFF	TGTGCCAGCAGTTTAAGCGAAATCTACAATGAGCAGTTCTTC
-	TRBJ2-7	TRBD2	TRBV6-6	CACHAGASYEQYF	TGTGCCTGTCACGCGGGAGCTTCCTACGAGCAGTACTTC
-	TRBJ2-3	-	TRBV6-5	CASSTAGFGTDTQYF	TGTGCCAGCAGCACCGCGGGGTTCGGCACAGATACGCAGTATTTT
-	TRBJ1-2	TRBD1	TRBV19	CASRATGGSGYTF	TGTGCCAGTAGGGCCACAGGGGGCTCTGGCTACACCTTC
few	TRBJ2-7	TRBD1	TRBV2	CASSSQGDEYEQYF	TGTGCCAGCAGCTCTCAGGGGGACGAGTACGAGCAGTACTTC
-	TRBJ1-2	TRBD1	TRBV15	CATSRDYGQGVRPGYTF	TGTGCCACCAGCAGAGATTATGGACAGGGGGTCCGTCCTGGCTACACCTTC
few	TRBJ2-7	TRBD2	TRBV6-1	CASRTTSAPYEQYF	TGTGCCAGCAGGACAACTAGCGCTCCCTACGAGCAGTACTTC
few	TRBJ2-1	TRBD2	TRBV30	CAWSSFGGVVSVQFF	TGTGCCTGGAGCTCCTTCGGGGGGGTAGTCTCAGTGCAGTTCTTC
-	TRBJ2-1	TRBD2	TRBV4-1	CASSQTTAGGPRNEQFF	TGCGCCAGCAGCCAGACTACAGCGGGAGGGCCTAGGAATGAGCAGTTCTTC
-	TRBJ2-1	TRBD1	TRBV7-2	CASKPGQAENEQFF	TGTGCCAGCAAACCTGGACAGGCCGAAAATGAGCAGTTCTTC
-	TRBJ2-1	-	TRBV6-6	CASSSTSSGGVNEQFF	TGTGCCAGCAGTTCCACCTCATCCGGGGGAGTAAATGAGCAGTTCTTC
medium-sized	TRBJ1-2	TRBD1	TRBV10-3	CAIRTSDRIYGYTF	TGTGCCATCAGGACCTCGGACAGGATCTATGGCTACACCTTC
-	TRBJ2-2	-	TRBV7-2	CASSLASDTGELFF	TGTGCCAGCAGCTTAGCTTCGGACACCGGGGAGCTGTTTTTT
-	TRBJ1-4	-	TRBV6-1	CASSVPSGSINEKLFF	TGTGCCAGCAGTGTCCCCTCCGGGTCAATTAATGAAAAACTGTTTTTT
-	TRBJ1-4	-	TRBV6-1	CASKRVNEKLFF	TGTGCCAGCAAGAGAGTTAATGAAAAACTGTTTTTT
-	TRBJ2-1	TRBD2	TRBV29-1	CSVKTSGSNNEQFF	TGCAGCGTAAAGACTAGCGGGAGTAACAATGAGCAGTTCTTC
few	TRBJ2-1	TRBD2	TRBV30	CAWSGGAIQNEQFF	TGTGCCTGGAGCGGGGGGGCCATTCAGAATGAGCAGTTCTTC
-	TRBJ2-2	-	TRBV5-1	CASSLLGDTGELFF	TGCGCCAGCAGCTTGTTAGGGGACACCGGGGAGCTGTTTTTT
-	TRBJ2-1	-	TRBV29-1	CSVEARERHNEQFF	TGCAGCGTTGAAGCGAGGGAGCGCCACAATGAGCAGTTCTTC
few	TRBJ1-2	-	TRBV10-3	CAIAGNYGYTF	TGTGCCATCGCCGGGAACTATGGCTACACCTTC
-	TRBJ2-7	TRBD1	TRBV6-6	CASSYEQGAPEQYF	TGTGCCAGCAGTTACGAACAGGGGGCGCCTGAGCAGTACTTC
-	TRBJ1-5	TRBD1	TRBV18	CASSPEAGGGQPQHF	TGTGCCAGCTCACCAGAGGCAGGGGGAGGCCAGCCCCAGCATTTT
-	TRBJ2-6	TRBD2	TRBV6-1	CASRGGSSGANVLTF	TGTGCCAGCCGGGGGGGCAGCTCTGGGGCCAACGTCCTGACTTTC
-	TRBJ2-7	-	TRBV5-1	CASSLGRGSYEQYF	TGCGCCAGCAGCTTGGGTCGGGGTTCCTACGAGCAGTACTTC
-	TRBJ2-5	TRBD1	TRBV10-1	CASSEYRDRQETQYF	TGCGCCAGCAGTGAGTACCGGGACAGACAAGAGACCCAGTACTTC
-	TRBJ1-4	-	TRBV5-4	CASRGVGEEKLFF	TGTGCCAGCAGGGGTGTCGGGGAGGAAAAACTGTTTTTT
-	TRBJ2-1	-	TRBV5-4	CASSLRQGLIYEQFF	TGTGCCAGCAGCTTGAGGCAGGGCTTGATTTATGAGCAGTTCTTC
-	TRBJ2-1	TRBD1	TRBV7-6	CASSPTGGVIPFEFF	TGTGCCAGCAGTCCGACAGGGGGCGTTATCCCTTTTGAGTTCTTC
-	TRBJ2-2	TRBD2	TRBV9	CASRPGGGRTGELFF	TGTGCCAGCAGGCCGGGGGGGGGCCGAACCGGGGAGCTGTTTTTT
-	TRBJ1-3	-	TRBV30	CAWSPRRPGNTIYF	TGTGCCTGGAGTCCGCGGAGACCTGGAAACACCATATATTTT
-	TRBJ2-7	TRBD2	TRBV12-5	CASGFGTSGVCEQYF	TGTGCTAGTGGTTTCGGGACTAGCGGTGTGTGTGAGCAGTACTTC
-	TRBJ1-5	TRBD1	TRBV27	CASGRTGSNQPQHF	TGTGCCAGCGGGCGGACAGGGAGCAATCAGCCCCAGCATTTT
-	TRBJ2-2	-	TRBV27	CASSLGQNTGELFF	TGTGCCAGCAGTTTGGGACAGAACACCGGGGAGCTGTTTTTT
few	TRBJ2-1	-	TRBV7-8	CASSHLAFEQFF	TGTGCCAGCAGCCACCTGGCCTTCGAGCAGTTCTTC
-	TRBJ1-2	-	TRBV28	CASSLLRRGPGYTF	TGTGCCAGCAGTTTATTAAGAAGGGGCCCTGGCTACACCTTC
few	TRBJ2-7	TRBD1	TRBV5-1	CASSPGTVPYEQYF	TGCGCCAGCAGCCCCGGGACAGTCCCCTACGAGCAGTACTTC
-	TRBJ2-1	TRBD2	TRBV30	CAWKRETLRNEQFF	TGTGCCTGGAAGCGGGAGACCCTAAGGAATGAGCAGTTCTTC
-	TRBJ1-6	TRBD1	TRBV4-1	CASSRTTGGGSPLHF	TGCGCCAGCAGCCGAACTACAGGGGGTGGCTCACCCCTCCACTTT
-	TRBJ2-1	-	TRBV15	CATSKDNRNEQFF	TGTGCCACCAGCAAGGACAATCGCAATGAGCAGTTCTTC